Shown below are 19 T cell receptor beta chains from a single sample sequenced in a study of cytomegalovirus exposure and HLA in healthy donors. A multiplex PCR was run with 60 Vbeta primers and 13 Jbeta primers. TCRdb's copy holds only in-frame clones and misses some; the assay was immunoSEQ multiplex PCR. The sample has tens of thousands of clones. The sequencing sample was made of PBMCs. The receptors were sampled from a woman in her 30s in good health and CMV-seropositive.

The chain couples TRBV4-1 to TRBJ1-4; 10 bases fit TRBD1. In germline, CDR1 is MGHRA, CDR2 YSYEKL. The length of the CDR3 is 17 residues. V shed 5 bases, J shed 4 bases, and the junction held 10 bases outside the gene matches. The CDR3 reads CASSVRDRGTLNEKLFF. CDR3 in DNA: TGCGCCAGCAGCGTCCGGGACAGGGGTACCCTTAATGAAAAACTGTTTTTT.

The rearrangement links TRBV19 to TRBJ1-2, with D perhaps matching TRBD1 (6 bases). V lost 2 bases and J lost 4, with 11 bases in between. Germline V gene data show CDR1 as LNHDA and CDR2 as SQIVND (reference sequence). This CDR3 has 14 amino acids. CDR3 bases: TGTGCCAGTAGTATAAGGCAGGGGATCTATGGCTACACCTTC. Residues: CASSIRQGIYGYTF.

The rearrangement links TRBV5-1 to TRBJ2-6, with D uncertain. The CDR3 totals 15 residues. The V end was cut by 4 bases, the J end by 0 bases, with 8 bases between. Germline V gives CDR1 SGHRS, CDR2 YFSETQ. CDR3 bases: TGCGCCAGCAGCAATACAGCCTCTGGGGCCAACGTCCTGACTTTC. This translates into CASSNTASGANVLTF. The full variable domain, its missing parts supplied by reference TRBV5-1 and TRBJ2-6, is KAGVTQTPRYLIKTRGQQVTLSCSPISGHRSVSWYQQTPGQGLQFLFEYFSETQRNKGNFPGRFSGRQFSNSRSEMNVSTLELGDSALYLCASSNTASGANVLTFGAGSRLTVL.

This sequence joins TRBV6-5 and TRBJ1-1; TRBD1 matches 7 bases. The CDR3 is made up of 13 amino acids. The ends lost 4 bases at V and 4 bases at J; junction bases unmatched: 3. Germline V gives CDR1 MNHEY, CDR2 SVGAGI. For the CDR3, the DNA is TGTGCCAGCAGTTTAGGGACAGCCACTGAAGCTTTCTTT. As protein: CASSLGTATEAFF.

CDR3 sequence: CASSEGLRNEQFF. In DNA form, the CDR3 reads TGTGCCAGCAGTGAAGGACTCCGGAATGAGCAGTTCTTC. This chain uses TRBV6-1 with TRBJ2-1; D uncertain. Trimming cost V 1 base and J 7 bases, with 8 bases left between them. Germline V lookup: CDR1 MNHNS, CDR2 SASEGT. The CDR3 covers 13 residues.

On this clone: One end of the junction varies from germline; a read error may be responsible. The rearrangement uses TRBV30 and TRBJ1-6, with 7 bases matching TRBD1. This CDR3 has 15 residues. Per germline, CDR1 GTSNPN and CDR2 SVGIG (reference sequence). The CDR3 bases are TGTGCCGGGAGACAGGGTTCTGGGTATAATTCACCCCTCCACTTT. Translated, it gives CAGRQGSGYNSPLHF.

Written as DNA, the CDR3 is TGTGCCATCAGGGTTACAGGGGCGAACACTGAAGCTTTCTTT. Protein: CAIRVTGANTEAFF. This chain links TRBV10-3 with TRBJ1-1, with 7 bases that match TRBD1. The CDR3 spans 14 residues. With 6 bases clipped from V and 1 base from J, the junction kept 5 bases outside the gene matches. Germline CDR1 ENHRY, CDR2 SYGVKD.

V usage is TRBV11-2 and J usage is TRBJ2-7, with D possibly matching TRBD1 (6 bases). Between the trimmed V and J ends, which lost 1 base and 3 bases, there was a span of 10 bases. The CDR3 runs 14 residues. Germline V gives CDR1 SGHAT, CDR2 FQNNGV. The CDR3 is CASSLGTEGYEQYF. CDR3 nucleotides: TGTGCCAGCAGCTTAGGGACAGAGGGCTACGAGCAGTACTTC.

This chain links TRBV4-1 with TRBJ1-1; no clear D gene. The CDR3 has 16 residues. Per the germline V gene, CDR1 is MGHRA and CDR2 is YSYEKL. V was trimmed by 1 base and J by 1 base, leaving 13 bases between them. In DNA form, the CDR3 reads TGCGCCAGCAGCCAAGGGCCCGGGGATGGGAACACTGAAGCTTTCTTT. Its protein product is CASSQGPGDGNTEAFF.

The chain joins TRBV6-5 to TRBJ2-1, with TRBD2 as a possible D gene (5 bases). The CDR3 spans 11 residues. V lost 6 bases to trimming and J lost 10 bases, with 10 bases between them. Germline lookup yields CDR1 MNHEY and CDR2 SVGAGI. CDR3 residues: CASRRDGEQFF. CDR3 DNA: TGTGCCAGCAGGAGGGATGGAGAGCAGTTCTTC.

V gene TRBV29-1 combines with J gene TRBJ1-2; D remains ambiguous. Germline assignment: CDR1 SQVTM and CDR2 ANQGSEA. Deletions cut 4 bases from V and 6 bases from J, with 21 bases between. The length of the CDR3 is 15 residues. DNA for the CDR3: TGCAGCGTTGTTTGGAGGGAGCGGGTCTTGGATGGCTACACCTTC. This encodes CSVVWRERVLDGYTF.

The chain joins TRBV29-1 to TRBJ1-2; D call uncertain. V lost 7 bases to trimming and J lost 4 bases, with 25 bases between them. The CDR3 runs 16 residues. Germline V gene sequence: CDR1 SQVTM, CDR2 ANQGSEA. In DNA form, the CDR3 reads TGCAGCGCACCAGCCCCGGGAGGTACCTATAGCTATGGCTACACCTTC. Amino acid sequence: CSAPAPGGTYSYGYTF.

This chain links TRBV5-4 with TRBJ2-3; 9 nucleotides agree with TRBD2. Germline V gene lookup returns CDR1 SGHNT and CDR2 YYREEE (reference sequence). This CDR3 contains 15 residues. Losses at the gene ends were 6 bases for V and 0 bases for J; bases not matched to a gene: 5. The CDR3 coding sequence is TGTGCCAGCACTCTAGCGGGGATTAGCACAGATACGCAGTATTTT. Encoded protein: CASTLAGISTDTQYF.

The V gene is TRBV28, the J gene TRBJ2-1; D perhaps matches TRBD1 (5 bases). Germline-derived CDR1 and CDR2 are MDHEN and SYDVKM. The V gene lost 6 bases and the J gene lost 0 bases, with 15 bases spanning the gap. The CDR3 length is 16 residues. The CDR3 region has the DNA TGTGCCAGCAGAGGGGATTCAGACCGCTCCTACAATGAGCAGTTCTTC. Protein sequence: CASRGDSDRSYNEQFF. The complete variable domain, with remaining parts taken from reference TRBV28 and TRBJ2-1, reads DVKVTQSSRYLVKRTGEKVFLECVQDMDHENMFWYRQDPGLGLRLIYFSYDVKMKEKGDIPEGYSVSREKKERFSLILESASTNQTSMYLCASRGDSDRSYNEQFFGPGTRLTVL.

This chain links TRBV7-2 with TRBJ2-2; D perhaps matches TRBD2 (5 bases). In germline, CDR1 is SGHTA, CDR2 FQGNSA. Trimming removed 5 bases at V and 7 bases at J, with 11 bases between. The CDR3 has 13 amino acids. The CDR3: CASSMEVGGELFF. CDR3 sequence (DNA): TGTGCCAGCAGCATGGAGGTTGGCGGGGAGCTGTTTTTT. Together with reference TRBV7-2 and TRBJ2-2, the CDR3 gives the full variable domain: GAGVSQSPSNKVTEKGKDVELRCDPISGHTALYWYRQSLGQGLEFLIYFQGNSAPDKSGLPSDRFSAERTGGSVSTLTIQRTQQEDSAVYLCASSMEVGGELFFGEGSRLTVL.

The chain recombines TRBV25-1 with TRBJ2-2, with a possible D match to TRBD1 (5 bases). The CDR3 is made up of 12 amino acids. CDR1 is MGHDK, CDR2 SYGVNS, per germline. V was cut by 4 bases and J by 6 bases, with 6 bases left in between. CDR3: CASSGRAGELFF. The CDR3 coding sequence is TGTGCCAGCAGTGGCAGGGCCGGGGAGCTGTTTTTT.

V and J are TRBV18 and TRBJ2-2, with D tentatively TRBD1 (5 bases). V lost 8 bases and J 1 base, leaving 11 bases between the germline ends. This CDR3 has 14 residues. Germline V gene data show CDR1 as KGHSH and CDR2 as LQKENI. In nucleotides, the CDR3 is TGTGCCAGCACCCAGGGTCTGAACACCGGGGAGCTGTTTTTT. Residues: CASTQGLNTGELFF.

This chain joins TRBV10-2 and TRBJ2-4; weak D call: TRBD1 (5 bases). V was cut by 4 bases and J by 0 bases, with 7 bases left in between. The length of the CDR3 is 14 residues. Germline V CDR1 and CDR2: WSHSY, SAAADI. DNA of the CDR3: TGCGCCAGCAGTGGACAGATAGCCAAAAACATTCAGTACTTC. This translates into CASSGQIAKNIQYF.

V is TRBV6-6 and J is TRBJ1-5; perhaps TRBD1 as D (5 bases). In germline, CDR1 is MNHNY, CDR2 SVGAGI (reference sequence). The CDR3 spans 14 residues. Trimming cost V 6 bases and J 3 bases, with 12 bases left between them. The CDR3 region has the DNA TGTGCCAGCAGCCCAGGGATTTCCAATCAGCCCCAGCATTTT. It specifies CASSPGISNQPQHF.